This TCR beta chain derives from a study of cytomegalovirus exposure and HLA in healthy donors (dated by TCRdb to 2015 to 2018). For the study in its entirety: An earlier analysis of approximately 600 of the donors reported 250 to 300 Gb of sequence data and 117 million unique TCR beta sequences from about 179 million T cells. An early release covering 550 to 700 HLA-typed donors comprised approximately 290 gigabases of sequencing data and around 86 million unique TCR sequences. In an earlier analysis of several hundred of the donors, high-throughput TCR beta sequencing was used to judge whether each TCR beta V gene segment behaved as functional or pseudogenic. Using immunosequencing, the study profiled T cell repertoires from fewer than 700 subjects and related those repertoires to cytomegalovirus serostatus. In a later analysis, previously published TCR beta repertoires from several hundred donors were re-analyzed and high-resolution HLA genotyping was added so that TCR occurrence patterns could be studied. The aim of the study was to test whether cataloging public T cell receptors could identify signatures of past pathogen exposure. The number of donors typed differed by locus, with roughly 620-630 for A, B, C, DRB1 and DQB1, around 500 for DQA1, approximately 570 for DPA1, and around 430 for DPB1. Donor age, sex, ethnicity and CMV serostatus were collected together with the repertoire data. A separate validation cohort of roughly 130 different subjects was used in addition to the 666-subject first cohort. A few DR-DQ haplotypes were treated as single units for association and clustering because of strong linkage in the cohort. Class I and class II HLA loci were covered by the typing at four-digit resolution. The genetic ancestry cluster associated with self-reported Caucasian donors included about four fifths of the roughly 400 genotyped donors. A later genetic analysis used genome-wide SNP genotypes for about three fifths of the 666 donors, treating that subset as a discovery cohort. Rather than using new phenotypic data, the later analysis identified candidate immune exposures from TCR beta sequences and from how often those sequences occurred across donors. To predict cytomegalovirus infection status, the study combined high-throughput TCR immunosequencing, statistical association of individual TCRs with disease status, and machine learning. All discovery cohort repertoires had been generated using a single sequencing platform. On average, about 200,000 unique TCR beta nucleotide sequences were sequenced per donor among fewer than 500 genotyped donors of the cohort, with around 19% of those sequences being non-productive. Points the paper makes about the study in general: A later analysis reported that several top co-occurrence clusters appeared linked to parvovirus B19, influenza, CMV and Epstein-Barr virus. In a later genetic analysis, a missense DCLRE1C variant was associated with V-gene and J-gene trimming of TCR beta chains, and the association was replicated in an independent cohort. In a later analysis, 16,951 TCR beta sequences were associated with specific HLA alleles at a false discovery rate of 0.05. Because HLA typing was unavailable for some donors at each locus, only the typed subset was used in association tests. In this cohort, only TCR beta chains were sequenced, and detectable features were limited by the absence of alpha or paired-chain data. In vitro tests confirmed that a few of the cytomegalovirus-associated TCR beta chains recognize cytomegalovirus antigens. In an earlier analysis of about 600 of the donors, most TCR beta V segments appeared in productive rearrangements about 90% or about 30% of the time, broadly matching IMGT annotations. While some public TCRs were present in many individuals, most TCR sequences turned up only very rarely across donors. A further reported finding was that TCR beta sequences accurately predicted the HLA-A and HLA-B alleles for most subjects in the first cohort. When HLA alleles, especially DR and DQ, strongly co-occurred, attributing TCR associations to individual alleles was difficult. A group of highly shared sequence variants was considered likely to be a technical artifact of the sequencing pipeline. Linkage disequilibrium might explain the correlated functional status among segregating V segments, but an unknown experimental factor could not be excluded. Cytomegalovirus status was reported to be diagnosed by the classifier with high specificity and sensitivity in both the original and validation cohorts. In a later analysis, most CMV-associated TCR beta chains were found to appear HLA-restricted, with HLA associations seemingly driven largely by CMV exposure. According to the authors, the approach could potentially be generalized to other disease states and immunological phenotypes. Sequencing depth was assumed to be roughly uniform across donors in the presence/absence analyses, though that assumption may not hold. A total of fewer than 200 TCR beta chains were listed by the study as associated with cytomegalovirus. The 87-base-pair reads could not distinguish some IMGT-functional V segments, including TRBV6-2 and TRBV6-3, so those segments were excluded. Compared with the roughly 720-donor mean, donors in an Asian-associated ancestry cluster had fewer N-insertions in productive TCRs, according to a later genetic analysis. A later analysis found that TCR association rates varied across HLA loci, with DRB1 alleles showing the most associated TCRs and HLA-C alleles the fewest. In a later analysis, HLA-associated TCR beta chains were found to be more clonally expanded and to have lower generation probabilities than equally common non-associated chains. For the cohort, immune exposure information was limited to CMV serostatus. Because counts were too low, about 18 rarely observed V segments, including chromosome 9 orphons, were excluded from the earlier analysis of under 650 of the donors.

The library was obtained by the immunoSEQ multiplex PCR assay. For the multiplex PCR, a mixture combining 60 forward primers for TCR Vbeta segments and 13 reverse primers for TCR Jbeta segments was used. The CDR3 region of rearranged TCR beta genes was amplified from genomic DNA with a multiplex PCR assay. Amplified TCR beta libraries were sequenced as 87-base-pair reads on the Illumina HiSeq System. In the original analysis: A later analysis counted tens of millions of unique TCR beta chains across the 600 to 850 repertoires, and 10 million to 11 million of these chains were shared by at least two donors. A nearest-neighbor algorithm error-corrected the raw reads and collapsed the reads into unique sequences, merging closely related sequences to remove PCR and sequencing errors. V, D and J gene segments were assigned by aligning CDR3 sequences to IMGT reference sequences. For a sequence to be retained, a match of at least six nucleotides was required to both a V gene segment and a J gene segment. A rearrangement counted as productive if the CDR3 had no stop codons and remained in frame with V and J, and every other rearrangement counted as non-productive. Following IMGT convention, CDR3 was defined as the stretch from the second conserved V-encoded cysteine to the conserved J-encoded phenylalanine. In an earlier analysis of 587 of the donors, sequences lacking an unambiguous match to a single V gene segment were excluded. An earlier analysis of several hundred of the donors called V segments functional above 56.7% productive rearrangements and segregating when the between-donor standard deviation exceeded 5%. A statistical classification framework was developed to diagnose cytomegalovirus status using the catalog of TCR beta chain sequences. In a later analysis, V and J genes were assigned by comparing TCR nucleotide sequences against IMGT/GENE-DB human TR gene sequences. A later analysis assigned CDR3 sequences and most-parsimonious VDJ recombination scenarios with the TCRdist pipeline. In a later analysis, each TCR beta chain was defined by its CDR3 amino acid sequence together with its V-gene family, and reads lacking a unique V-gene family were excluded. In a later analysis, several hundred highly shared, low-generation-probability nucleotide sequences were removed to address suspected cross-contamination and a sequencing artifact. For each public chain, a later analysis derived a clonal expansion index from normalized ranks of inferred template counts within each repertoire. A later analysis computed generation probabilities with a VDJ recombination model fitted to out-of-frame rearrangements, and checked the results against IGoR. In a later analysis, TCR-TCR, TCR-HLA and TCR-CMV co-occurrence was scored with hypergeometric tests, and a repertoire-size bias correction was applied to TCR pairs. In a later analysis, false discovery rates were estimated by permuting HLA or CMV assignments 20 times. In a later analysis, co-occurring TCRs were grouped with DBSCAN, and TCRdist sequence similarity was added when clustering was performed within HLA-allele-positive subsets. Repertoires with fewer than 30,000 or more than 120,000 public chains were left out of co-occurrence clustering, as were a few repertoires with anomalous nucleotide sharing. TCRdb retrieved this table from immuneACCESS and kept in-frame rearrangements only. Not all clones are present; in checked studies, unresolved V genes account for under half, and no reason is known for the remainder. V and J calls and clone size are given by that table; D and trimming were obtained from the DNA. The sample profile shows approximately 80,000 clones; around four fifths of them were found once. Together, the top ten hold 2.5% of the sample.

With regard to this clone: Its antigen has not been determined. No much larger clone exists at a distance of one base, and base qualities are not known.

Counted from cysteine to phenylalanine, this CDR3 has 15 amino acids. Only the CDR3 region is kept as DNA, spanning 45 bases read in frame from base 1. The germline V gene encodes CDR1 MDHEN and CDR2 SYDVKM. Cut back by 6 bases and 2 bases, the V and J ends lie 13 bases apart. The cohort comprised some 680 healthy bone marrow donors. At the time of sampling, all cohort members were nominally healthy, though unrecorded immune exposures were likely present. The donor tested CMV seropositive and was one of the 289 seropositive cohort members. Each donor provided a peripheral blood sample, and peripheral blood mononuclear cells were used for TCR beta sequencing. The Qiagen DNeasy Blood Extraction Kit was used to extract genomic DNA from the blood cell samples.

Rearrangement joined TRBV28 to TRBJ2-2; the best D guess is TRBD2, with 6 bases matching. This receptor was obtained from a male donor in good health and CMV-seropositive. The sample comprised PBMCs. The sequenced DNA: TGTGCCAGCAGGGTCGCGGGATACAACACCGGGGAGCTGTTTTTT. This sequence encodes CASRVAGYNTGELFF.